This is a list of T cell receptor beta chains from one sample in a study of tumor and adjacent non-tumor tissue in lung cancer. MiXCR was run by TCRdb on the multiplex PCR reads, yielding one entry per CDR3 protein. The data contain some 70,000 distinct CDR3 sequences, around 70% of them seen just once; the ten biggest clones take up around a quarter. Source material: distant non-tumor lung tissue. The receptors were gathered from a woman between 50 and 59 years old with non-small cell lung cancer. CDR3s include the opening cysteine and the closing phenylalanine or tryptophan. D genes are given only for firm matches. Size is stated for part of the rows, as once, few or many counts, or as a class when the clone is expanded.

v_gene	d_gene	abundance	j_gene	CDR3aa	CDR3nt
TRBV20-1	NA	NA	TRBJ1-2	CSAGVADYGYTF	TGCAGTGCTGGGGTGGCAGATTATGGCTACACCTTC
TRBV29-1	NA	NA	TRBJ2-7	CSVDTVYKQYF	TGCAGCGTAGACACAGTCTACAAGCAGTACTTC
TRBV6-1	NA	NA	TRBJ2-2	CASRKLGGGGTGELFF	TGTGCCAGCAGGAAATTAGGGGGAGGGGGCACCGGGGAGCTCTTTTTT
TRBV4-1	NA	many	TRBJ1-2	CASSQVVSENYGYTF	TGCGCCAGCAGCCAAGTGGTTTCAGAAAACTATGGCTACACCTTC
TRBV29-1	TRBD1	few	TRBJ1-1	CSILRDRATEAFF	TGCAGCATACTGAGGGACAGGGCCACTGAAGCTTTCTTT
TRBV11-2	NA	NA	TRBJ2-1	CASSSDSQGWKFF	TGTGCCAGCAGCTCAGATTCTCAGGGATGGAAGTTCTTC
TRBV20-1	TRBD2	NA	TRBJ2-7	CSTNPGLATGEQYF	TGCAGTACTAATCCGGGACTAGCGACTGGCGAGCAGTACTTC
TRBV11-2	TRBD2	NA	TRBJ2-1	CASSLLAGLYEQFF	TGTGCCAGCAGCTTACTAGCGGGACTCTATGAGCAGTTCTTC
TRBV4-1	NA	NA	TRBJ1-1	CASSQDLYRVGTQGSF	TGCGCCAGCAGCCAAGATCTCTACAGGGTCGGCACTCAAGGTTCCTTT
TRBV11-2	TRBD2	NA	TRBJ2-7	CASSLLAGRYEQYF	TGTGCCAGCAGCTTACTAGCGGGAAGGTACGAACAGTACTTT
TRBV11-1	TRBD2	NA	TRBJ2-5	CASTEGTSETHYF	TGTGCCAGCACTGAGGGGACTAGCGAGACCCACTACTTC
TRBV7-8	NA	once	TRBJ2-1	CACSLVDEQSF	TGTGCCTGCAGCTTAGTAGATGAGCAGTCCTTC
TRBV11-2	NA	NA	TRBJ2-2	CASSFRLDFAGELLF	TGTGCTAGCAGCTTTCGTCTGGATTTTGCCGGGGAGCTGTTATTT